These 3 T cell receptor beta chains share one sample of origin, sequenced in a study of T cell changes during pregnancy in multiple sclerosis. TCRdb keeps only in-frame clones here, not all; method: immunoSEQ multiplex PCR. The repertoire holds fewer than 85,000 clones, with roughly 90% as singletons. The specimen comprised peripheral blood, sampled in the first trimester of pregnancy. These receptors were collected from a female donor in good health, enrolled as a control in a pregnancy study.

The J gene is TRBJ2-7, the V gene TRBV2; 8 positions match TRBD2. V was pared by 6 bases and J by 13 bases, with 17 bases of the junction left unmatched. CDR3 length equals 14 residues. In germline, CDR1 is SNHLY, CDR2 FYNNEI. DNA for the CDR3: TGTGCCAGCAGCGCCGGGACTAGTCCCCCGAGGGACTACTTC. The encoded protein is CASSAGTSPPRDYF.

This chain connects TRBV5-1 to TRBJ1-5, with D maybe TRBD1 (5 bases). This CDR3 is 14 amino acids long. Trimming left V 7 bases short and J 5 bases short, with 16 bases between. Germline CDR1 reads SGHRS; CDR2 reads YFSETQ. CDR3 bases: TGCGCCAGCGCCGCGGGGGGGATGGATCAGCCCCAGCATTTT. Amino acids: CASAAGGMDQPQHF.

Only one count was recorded for this clone. The V gene is TRBV6-5, the J gene TRBJ2-7; D remains unclear. This CDR3 comprises 13 residues. Germline V CDR1 and CDR2: MNHEY, SVGAGI. V gave up 10 bases and J gave up 1 base, with 14 bases separating them. CDR3 loop: CATNPPGSYEQYF. The CDR3, as DNA: TGTGCCACCAACCCCCCCGGGTCCTACGAGCAGTACTTC.